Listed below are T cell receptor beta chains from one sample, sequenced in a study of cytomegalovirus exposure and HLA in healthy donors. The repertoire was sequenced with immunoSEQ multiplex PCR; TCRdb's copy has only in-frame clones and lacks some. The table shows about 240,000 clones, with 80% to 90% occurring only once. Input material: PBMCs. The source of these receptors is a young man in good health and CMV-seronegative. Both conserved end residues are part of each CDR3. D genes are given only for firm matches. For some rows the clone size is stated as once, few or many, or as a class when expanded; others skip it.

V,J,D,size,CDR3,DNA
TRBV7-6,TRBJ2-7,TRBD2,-,CASSLGPGTTLSYEQYF,TGTGCCAGCAGCTTGGGACCAGGGACTACACTTTCCTACGAGCAGTACTTC
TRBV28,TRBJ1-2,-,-,CASSFRWIAPGGYTF,TGTGCCAGCAGTTTTCGGTGGATAGCCCCCGGGGGCTACACCTTC
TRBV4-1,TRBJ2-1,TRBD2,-,CASSQDPSGGNNEQFF,TGCGCCAGCAGCCAAGATCCTAGCGGGGGTAACAATGAGCAGTTCTTC
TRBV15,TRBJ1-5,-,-,CATSITRGKQPQHF,TGTGCCACCAGCATAACCAGGGGCAAACAGCCCCAGCATTTT
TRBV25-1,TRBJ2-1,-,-,CASTSSGVSPYNEQFF,TGTGCCAGCACCTCTTCAGGGGTAAGCCCCTACAATGAGCAGTTCTTC
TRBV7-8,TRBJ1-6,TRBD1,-,CASSSIPGQVSPLHF,TGTGCCAGCAGCTCTATTCCGGGACAGGTTTCACCCCTCCACTTT
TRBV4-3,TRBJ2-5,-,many,CASSLSWGVKETQYF,TGCGCCAGCAGCCTCTCGTGGGGGGTCAAAGAGACCCAGTACTTC
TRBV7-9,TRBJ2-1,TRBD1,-,CASLARGRIGEQFF,TGTGCCAGCCTTGCCAGGGGGCGAATAGGTGAGCAGTTCTTC
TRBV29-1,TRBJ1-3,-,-,CSVDTPGNTIYF,TGCAGCGTTGATACACCCGGAAACACCATATATTTT
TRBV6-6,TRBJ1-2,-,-,CASRQGTRQGLYGYTF,TGTGCCAGCAGACAAGGGACCCGGCAGGGACTCTATGGCTACACCTTC
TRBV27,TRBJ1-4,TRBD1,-,CASSPTGTGNEKLFF,TGTGCCAGCAGTCCCACCGGGACAGGGAATGAAAAACTGTTTTTT
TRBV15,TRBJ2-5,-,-,CATSSGEETQYF,TGTGCCACCAGTTCAGGGGAAGAGACCCAGTACTTC
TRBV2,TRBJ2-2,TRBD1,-,CASSEASDRGTVGELFF,TGTGCCAGCAGTGAAGCTAGTGACAGGGGGACAGTCGGGGAGCTGTTTTTT
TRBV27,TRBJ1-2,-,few,CASRLRASGANYGYTF,TGTGCCAGTAGGTTGAGGGCGTCGGGTGCTAACTATGGCTACACCTTC
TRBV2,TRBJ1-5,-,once,CASSEQTEYQPQHF,TGTGCCAGCAGTGAACAGACAGAATACCAGCCCCAGCATTTT
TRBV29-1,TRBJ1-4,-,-,CSVDWGGTTGKLFF,TGCAGCGTTGATTGGGGGGGGACCACCGGAAAACTGTTTTTT
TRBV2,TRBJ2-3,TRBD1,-,CASSGILVTGGADTQYF,TGTGCCAGCAGCGGAATCCTGGTGACAGGGGGCGCAGATACGCAGTATTTT
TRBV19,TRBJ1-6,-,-,CASTGSYNSPLHF,TGTGCCAGTACCGGCTCCTATAATTCACCCCTCCACTTT
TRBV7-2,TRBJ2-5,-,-,CASSSQWQVETQYF,TGTGCCAGCAGCTCCCAGTGGCAAGTAGAGACCCAGTACTTC
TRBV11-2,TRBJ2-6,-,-,CASSSGAGSGANVLTF,TGTGCCAGCAGCTCCGGGGCGGGGTCTGGGGCCAACGTCCTGACTTTC
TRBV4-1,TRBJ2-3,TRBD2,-,CASSQLRAGGEDTQYF,TGCGCCAGCAGCCAACTTAGAGCGGGAGGGGAAGATACGCAGTATTTT
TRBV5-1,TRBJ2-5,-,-,CASSLSGEETQYF,TGCGCCAGCAGCTTATCGGGGGAGGAGACCCAGTACTTC
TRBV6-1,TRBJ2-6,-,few,CASSPQVSGANVLTF,TGTGCCAGCAGTCCACAGGTCTCTGGGGCCAACGTCCTGACTTTC
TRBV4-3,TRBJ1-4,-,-,CASSQDRPRGTTNEKLFF,TGCGCCAGCAGCCAAGATCGGCCTAGGGGAACAACTAATGAAAAACTGTTTTTT
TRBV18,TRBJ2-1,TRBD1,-,CASSPRQFASGQGTYNEQFF,TGTGCCAGCTCACCTCGGCAGTTCGCGTCGGGACAGGGGACCTACAATGAGCAGTTCTTC
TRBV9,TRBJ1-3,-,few,CASSAQTGARSGNTIYF,TGTGCCAGCAGCGCACAAACGGGAGCCCGCTCTGGAAACACCATATATTTT
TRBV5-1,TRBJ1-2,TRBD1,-,CASSLGQGADGYTF,TGCGCCAGCAGCTTAGGACAGGGGGCGGATGGCTACACCTTC
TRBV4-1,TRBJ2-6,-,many,CASSQGRGSGANVLTF,TGCGCCAGCAGCCAAGGCAGGGGAAGTGGGGCCAACGTCCTGACTTTC
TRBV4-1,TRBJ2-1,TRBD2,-,CASSHTSGRDNEQFF,TGCGCCAGCAGCCACACTAGCGGGAGAGACAATGAGCAGTTCTTC
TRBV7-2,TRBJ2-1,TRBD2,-,CASSWGLAGTYNEQFF,TGTGCCAGCAGCTGGGGACTAGCGGGTACCTACAATGAGCAGTTCTTC
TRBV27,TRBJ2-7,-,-,CASSFSGGRGEQYF,TGTGCCAGCAGTTTTTCCGGGGGGCGGGGCGAGCAGTACTTC
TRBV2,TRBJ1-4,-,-,CASTTLRVTNEKLFF,TGTGCCAGCACGACCCTCAGGGTAACTAATGAAAAACTGTTTTTT
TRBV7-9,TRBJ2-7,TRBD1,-,CASSPGQGNTWTYEQYF,TGTGCCAGCAGCCCGGGACAGGGGAATACGTGGACCTACGAGCAGTACTTC
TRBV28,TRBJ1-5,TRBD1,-,CASTNRGLSNQPQHF,TGTGCCAGCACCAACAGGGGGCTGAGCAATCAGCCCCAGCATTTT
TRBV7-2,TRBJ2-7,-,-,CASSLEGRGVYEQYF,TGTGCCAGCAGCTTAGAGGGCAGGGGGGTCTACGAGCAGTACTTC
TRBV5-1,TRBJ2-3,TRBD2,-,CASSPTSGNTDTQYF,TGCGCCAGCAGTCCGACTAGCGGGAACACAGATACGCAGTATTTT
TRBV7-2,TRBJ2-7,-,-,CASSSQYPSGQYF,TGTGCCAGCAGCTCCCAATATCCTTCCGGGCAGTACTTC
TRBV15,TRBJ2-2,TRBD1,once,CATSRDGTGGTGELFF,TGTGCCACCAGCAGAGATGGAACAGGGGGCACCGGGGAGCTGTTTTTT
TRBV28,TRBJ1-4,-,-,CASSFVEEKLFF,TGTGCCAGCAGTTTCGTTGAGGAAAAACTGTTTTTT
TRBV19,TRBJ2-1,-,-,CASSPPRREYYEQFF,TGTGCCAGTAGCCCTCCTAGGCGGGAATACTATGAGCAGTTCTTC
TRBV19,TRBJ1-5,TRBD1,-,CASTLSRTGVSNQPQHF,TGTGCCAGTACCTTAAGTCGGACAGGGGTTAGCAATCAGCCCCAGCATTTT
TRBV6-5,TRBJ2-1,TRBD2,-,CASSSGTSGTNEQFF,TGTGCCAGCAGTTCCGGGACTAGCGGGACAAATGAGCAGTTCTTC
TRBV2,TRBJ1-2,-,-,CASSVGTFDGYTF,TGTGCCAGCAGTGTAGGGACATTCGATGGCTACACCTTC
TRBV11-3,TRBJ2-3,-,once,CASSLEGQATDTQYF,TGTGCCAGCAGCTTAGAGGGGCAAGCCACAGATACGCAGTATTTT
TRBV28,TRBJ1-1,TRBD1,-,CASSPRGQVQAFF,TGTGCCAGCAGTCCTAGGGGACAGGTGCAAGCTTTCTTT
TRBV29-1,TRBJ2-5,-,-,CSAEDLETQYF,TGCAGCGCGGAGGACTTGGAGACCCAGTACTTC
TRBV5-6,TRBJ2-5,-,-,CASSFLSGQETQYF,TGTGCCAGCAGCTTCTTGTCAGGACAAGAGACCCAGTACTTC
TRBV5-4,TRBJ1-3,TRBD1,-,CASSGQGSKKDTIYF,TGTGCCAGCAGCGGACAGGGCTCCAAGAAGGACACCATATATTTT
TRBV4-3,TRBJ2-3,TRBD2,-,CASSQVRAGGLSTQYF,TGCGCCAGCAGCCAAGTAAGAGCGGGGGGGCTTTCTACGCAGTATTTT
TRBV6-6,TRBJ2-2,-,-,CASSGRRGPGELFF,TGTGCCAGCAGTGGCCGGAGGGGCCCCGGGGAGCTGTTTTTT
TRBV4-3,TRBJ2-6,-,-,CASSQVGSGANVLTF,TGCGCCAGCAGCCAAGTCGGGTCTGGGGCCAACGTCCTGACTTTC
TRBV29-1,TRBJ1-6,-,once,CSVVPLTDNSPLHF,TGCAGCGTTGTTCCACTTACGGATAATTCACCCCTCCACTTT
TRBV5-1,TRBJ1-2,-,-,CASSVETGYGYTF,TGCGCCAGCAGCGTCGAGACAGGCTATGGCTACACCTTC
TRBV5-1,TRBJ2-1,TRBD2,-,CASSYSGGAGEQFF,TGCGCCAGCAGTTATAGCGGGGGGGCAGGTGAGCAGTTCTTC
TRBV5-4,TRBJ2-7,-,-,CASSLAGGRNEQYF,TGTGCCAGCAGCTTGGCCGGGGGGCGGAACGAGCAGTACTTC
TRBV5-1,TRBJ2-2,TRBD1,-,CASSPPGTGFGELFF,TGCGCCAGCAGCCCTCCCGGGACAGGGTTCGGGGAGCTGTTTTTT
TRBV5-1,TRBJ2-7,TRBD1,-,CASSRGQASYEQYF,TGCGCCAGCAGCAGGGGGCAAGCCTCCTACGAGCAGTACTTC
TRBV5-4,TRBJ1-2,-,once,CANPLPNSLNYGYTF,TGTGCCAACCCCCTACCCAACTCCCTGAACTATGGCTACACCTTC
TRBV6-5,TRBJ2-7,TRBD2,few,CASRAGRRSEQYF,TGTGCCAGCCGGGCCGGGAGGAGAAGCGAGCAGTACTTC
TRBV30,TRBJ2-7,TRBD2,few,CAWSGPSGLSYEQYF,TGTGCCTGGAGTGGCCCTAGCGGCTTAAGCTACGAGCAGTACTTC